The sequence of this TCR beta chain was determined in a study of shared clonotypes between healthy human individuals. The wider study: With ages of 18 to 49, the donors were two women and a few men.

Sequencing used immunoSEQ multiplex PCR; TCRdb keeps in-frame clones, though not all of them. Of more than 900,000 clones in the sample, roughly 74% were seen once. Germline CDR1 is SGHDN and CDR2 is FVKESK. V was pared by 4 bases and J by 2 bases, with 4 bases of the junction left unmatched. This CDR3 has 14 amino acids. Material for sequencing was memory CD4+ T cells from PBMCs. Regarding subset: CD45RA-negative fraction. The sequence was collected from a man younger than 35 in good health. Some clones in this sample may be carry-over from other donors' samples. The rearrangement joins TRBV14 to TRBJ2-5, with TRBD2 identical over 7 bases. CDR3 coding DNA: TGTGCCAGCAGCCCGCTGGGGGGGCAAGAGACCCAGTACTTC. Translating gives CASSPLGGQETQYF.